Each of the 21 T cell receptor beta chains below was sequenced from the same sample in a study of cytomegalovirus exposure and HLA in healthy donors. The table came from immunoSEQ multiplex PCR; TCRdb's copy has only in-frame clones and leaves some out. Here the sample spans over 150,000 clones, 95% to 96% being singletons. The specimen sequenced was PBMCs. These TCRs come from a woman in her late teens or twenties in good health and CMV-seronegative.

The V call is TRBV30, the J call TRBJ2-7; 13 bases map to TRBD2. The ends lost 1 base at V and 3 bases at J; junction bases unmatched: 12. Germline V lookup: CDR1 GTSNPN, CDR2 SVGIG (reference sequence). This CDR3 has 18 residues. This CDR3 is CAWSARTSGGPKSYEQYF. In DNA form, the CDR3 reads TGTGCCTGGAGTGCTCGGACTAGCGGGGGCCCGAAGAGCTACGAGCAGTACTTC. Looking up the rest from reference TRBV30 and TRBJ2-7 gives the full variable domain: SQTIHQWPATLVQPVGSPLSLECTVEGTSNPNLYWYRQAAGRGLQLLFYSVGIGQISSEVPQNLSASRPQDRQFILSSKKLLLSDSGFYLCAWSARTSGGPKSYEQYFGPGTRLTVT.

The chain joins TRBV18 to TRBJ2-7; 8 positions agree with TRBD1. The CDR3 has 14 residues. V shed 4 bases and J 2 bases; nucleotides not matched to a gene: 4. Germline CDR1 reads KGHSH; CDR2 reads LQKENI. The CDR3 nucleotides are TGTGCCAGCTCACGGGGACAGGAACCCTACGAGCAGTACTTC. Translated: CASSRGQEPYEQYF.

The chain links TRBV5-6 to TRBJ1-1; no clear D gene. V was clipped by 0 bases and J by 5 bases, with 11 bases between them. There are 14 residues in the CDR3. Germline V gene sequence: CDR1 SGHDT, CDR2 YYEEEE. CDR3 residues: CASSLGARGTEAFF. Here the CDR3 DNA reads TGTGCCAGCAGCTTGGGGGCCCGGGGTACTGAAGCTTTCTTT.

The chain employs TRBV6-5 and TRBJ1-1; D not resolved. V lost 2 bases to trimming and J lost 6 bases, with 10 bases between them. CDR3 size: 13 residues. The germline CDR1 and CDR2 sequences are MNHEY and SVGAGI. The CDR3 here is CASSYLSGAEAFF. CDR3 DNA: TGTGCCAGCAGTTACCTCAGCGGCGCTGAAGCTTTCTTT.

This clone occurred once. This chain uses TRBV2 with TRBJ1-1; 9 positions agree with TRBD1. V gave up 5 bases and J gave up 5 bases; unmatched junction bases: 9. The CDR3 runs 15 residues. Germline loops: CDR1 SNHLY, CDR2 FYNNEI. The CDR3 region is CASSRMGQGITEAFF. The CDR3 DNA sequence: TGTGCCAGCAGTCGTATGGGACAGGGAATAACTGAAGCTTTCTTT.

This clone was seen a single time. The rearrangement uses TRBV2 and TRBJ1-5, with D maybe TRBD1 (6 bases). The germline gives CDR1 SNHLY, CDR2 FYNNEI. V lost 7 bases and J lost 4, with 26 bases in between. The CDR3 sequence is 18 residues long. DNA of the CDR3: TGTGCCAGCACCAAAGGGTGGACAGAACCTGGATTGAATCAGCCCCAGCATTTT. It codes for CASTKGWTEPGLNQPQHF. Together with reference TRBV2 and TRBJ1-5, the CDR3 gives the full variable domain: EPEVTQTPSHQVTQMGQEVILRCVPISNHLYFYWYRQILGQKVEFLVSFYNNEISEKSEIFDDQFSVERPDGSNFTLKIRSTKLEDSAMYFCASTKGWTEPGLNQPQHFGDGTRLSIL.

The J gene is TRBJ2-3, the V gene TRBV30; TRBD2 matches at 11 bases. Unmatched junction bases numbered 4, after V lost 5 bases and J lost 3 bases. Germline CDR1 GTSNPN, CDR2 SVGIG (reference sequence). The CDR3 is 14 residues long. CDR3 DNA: TGTGCCTGGGATGGACTAGCGGGTACAGATACGCAGTATTTT. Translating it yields CAWDGLAGTDTQYF.

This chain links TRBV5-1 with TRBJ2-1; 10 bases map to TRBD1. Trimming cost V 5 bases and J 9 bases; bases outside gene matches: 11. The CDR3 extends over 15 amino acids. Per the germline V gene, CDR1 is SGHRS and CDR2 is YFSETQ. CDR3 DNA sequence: TGCGCCAGCAGTCAGGAGGGACAGGGGACAGGTGAGCAGTTCTTC. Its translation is CASSQEGQGTGEQFF.

The CDR3 region is CAISFASGGGNEQFF. The CDR3 nucleotides are TGTGCCATCAGCTTCGCTAGCGGGGGAGGGAATGAGCAGTTCTTC. V gene TRBV10-3 combines with J gene TRBJ2-1, with TRBD2 matching 10 bases. The CDR3 length is 15 residues. J lost 7 bases, V lost 6 bases, and 9 bases had no gene match. The V gene's germline CDR1 is ENHRY and CDR2 SYGVKD.

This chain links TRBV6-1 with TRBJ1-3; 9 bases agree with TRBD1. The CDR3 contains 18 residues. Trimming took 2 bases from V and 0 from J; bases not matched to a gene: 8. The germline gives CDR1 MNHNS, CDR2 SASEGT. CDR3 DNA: TGTGCCAGCAGTGAACGAAGGGGGGGACAGGGCTCTGGAAACACCATATATTTT. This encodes CASSERRGGQGSGNTIYF.

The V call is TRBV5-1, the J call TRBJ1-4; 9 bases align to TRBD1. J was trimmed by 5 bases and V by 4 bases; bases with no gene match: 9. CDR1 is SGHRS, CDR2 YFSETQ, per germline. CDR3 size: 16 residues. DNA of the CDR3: TGCGCCAGCAGCGCCCGTCCGACAGGGGGAAATGAAAAACTGTTTTTT. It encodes CASSARPTGGNEKLFF.

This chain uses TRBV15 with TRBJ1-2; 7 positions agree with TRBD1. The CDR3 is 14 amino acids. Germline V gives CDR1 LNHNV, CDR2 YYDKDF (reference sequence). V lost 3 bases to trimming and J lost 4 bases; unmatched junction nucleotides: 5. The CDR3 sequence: CATSSRGTAYGYTF. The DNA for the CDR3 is TGTGCCACCAGCAGCCGGGGGACAGCCTATGGCTACACCTTC.

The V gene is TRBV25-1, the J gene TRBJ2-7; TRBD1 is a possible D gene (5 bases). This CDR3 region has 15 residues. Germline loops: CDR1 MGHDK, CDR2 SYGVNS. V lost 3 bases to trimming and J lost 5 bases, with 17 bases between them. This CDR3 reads CASSDLDSPGDEQYF. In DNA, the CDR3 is TGTGCCAGCAGTGACTTAGACAGCCCTGGGGACGAGCAGTACTTC.

CDR3 nucleotide sequence: TGTGCCAGCAGACAAGAGGGGCAGTTCTTC. Translated: CASRQEGQFF. The chain joins TRBV2 to TRBJ2-1; a possible D gene is TRBD2 (5 bases). Trimming shortened V by 6 bases and J by 12 bases, and 9 bases separated the two germline ends. The CDR3 sequence is 10 residues long. From germline, CDR1 is SNHLY and CDR2 FYNNEI.

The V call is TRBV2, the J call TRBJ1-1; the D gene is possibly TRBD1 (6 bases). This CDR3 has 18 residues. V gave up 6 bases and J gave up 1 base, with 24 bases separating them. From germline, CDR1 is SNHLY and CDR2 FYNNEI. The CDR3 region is CASRVGLFKVQGNTEAFF. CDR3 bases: TGTGCCAGCAGGGTTGGACTTTTCAAGGTACAGGGGAACACTGAAGCTTTCTTT.

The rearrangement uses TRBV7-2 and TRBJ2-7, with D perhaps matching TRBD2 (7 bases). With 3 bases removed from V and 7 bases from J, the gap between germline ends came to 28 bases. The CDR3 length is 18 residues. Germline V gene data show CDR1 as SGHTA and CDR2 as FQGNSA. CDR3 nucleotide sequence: TGTGCCAGCAGCTTGGTTCCGGGTGGGCGGGGGCCGTCGGGGGAGCAGTACTTC. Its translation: CASSLVPGGRGPSGEQYF.

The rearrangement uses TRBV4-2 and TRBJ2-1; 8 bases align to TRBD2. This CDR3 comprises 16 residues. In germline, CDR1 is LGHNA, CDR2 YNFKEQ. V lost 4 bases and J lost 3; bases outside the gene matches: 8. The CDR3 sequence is CASSPQVAGIYNEQFF. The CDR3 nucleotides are TGTGCCAGCAGCCCCCAGGTAGCGGGGATCTACAATGAGCAGTTCTTC.

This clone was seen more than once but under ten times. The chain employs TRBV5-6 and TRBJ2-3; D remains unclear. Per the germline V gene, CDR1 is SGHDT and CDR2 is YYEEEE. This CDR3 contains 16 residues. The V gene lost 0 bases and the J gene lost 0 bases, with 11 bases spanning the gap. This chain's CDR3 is CASSLGRLTSTDTQYF. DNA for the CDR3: TGTGCCAGCAGCTTGGGGCGGCTGACTAGCACAGATACGCAGTATTTT.

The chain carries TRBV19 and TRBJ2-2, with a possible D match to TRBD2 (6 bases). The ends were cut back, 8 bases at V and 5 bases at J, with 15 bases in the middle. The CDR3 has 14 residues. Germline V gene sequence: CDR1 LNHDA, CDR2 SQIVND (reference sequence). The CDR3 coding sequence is TGTGCCAGTCAGGGAGCTAGCGTAACCGGGGAGCTGTTTTTT. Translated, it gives CASQGASVTGELFF.

CDR3 sequence reads: CASSRLVQETQYF. In nucleotides, the CDR3 is TGTGCCAGCAGCCGACTAGTTCAAGAGACCCAGTACTTC. This sequence joins TRBV7-3 and TRBJ2-5, with a weak D call TRBD2 (6 bases). The CDR3 is 13 amino acids. CDR1 SGHTA and CDR2 FQGTGA come from the germline V gene. V gave up 5 bases and J gave up 2 bases, with 9 bases separating them. Filled out from reference TRBV7-3 and TRBJ2-5, the complete variable domain reads GAGVSQTPSNKVTEKGKYVELRCDPISGHTALYWYRQSLGQGPEFLIYFQGTGAADDSGLPNDRFFAVRPEGSVSTLKIQRTERGDSAVYLCASSRLVQETQYFGPGTRLLVL.

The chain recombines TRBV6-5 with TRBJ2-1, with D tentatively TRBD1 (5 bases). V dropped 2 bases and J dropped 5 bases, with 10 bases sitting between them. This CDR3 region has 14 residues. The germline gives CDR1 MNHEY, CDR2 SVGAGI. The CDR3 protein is CASSYPTANNEQFF. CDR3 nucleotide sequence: TGTGCCAGCAGTTACCCGACAGCAAACAATGAGCAGTTCTTC.